Shown below are 26 T cell receptor beta chains from a single sample sequenced in a study of blood T cells in healthy people across ages. Using a J-beta primer mix together with a sample-barcoded 5' primer, a second PCR was run for about 6 to 11 cycles. TCRdb ran MiXCR on the 5' RACE reads and lists one entry per CDR3 protein. The sample includes more than 750,000 distinct CDR3 sequences, around 29% of them seen just once. This sample also belongs to another study, concerning T cells of mothers and their children.

Sequencing used blood. The receptor set was obtained from a woman between 40 and 55 years old in good health.

This clonotype has just a few counts. The J gene is TRBJ2-3, the V gene TRBV5-4, with 8 bases aligning to TRBD1. The CDR3 sequence is 16 residues long. V shed 4 bases and J 1 base; nucleotides not matched to a gene: 8. Germline V gene sequence: CDR1 SGHNT, CDR2 YYREEE (reference sequence). CDR3 loop: CASSPTGGGGTDTQYF. CDR3 DNA sequence: TGTGCCAGCAGCCCTACAGGGGGTGGCGGCACAGATACGCAGTATTTT.

This clonotype was counted a few times. This chain joins TRBV28 and TRBJ1-1; 9 bases line up with TRBD1. The germline V gene encodes CDR1 MDHEN and CDR2 SYDVKM. The CDR3 loop spans 12 amino acids. The CDR3, as DNA: TGTGCTACGGACAGGGGAAGAACTGAAGCTTTCTTT. This encodes CATDRGRTEAFF.

This chain uses TRBV27 with TRBJ1-6, with D possibly TRBD1 on 6 matching bases. The V end was cut by 3 bases, the J end by 10 bases, with 13 bases between. The germline CDR1 and CDR2 sequences are MNHEY and SMNVEV (reference sequence). The CDR3 sequence is 14 residues long. The CDR3 DNA is TGTGCCAGCAGTTTGGCAGGGGAACGGTCACCCCTCCACTTT. It encodes CASSLAGERSPLHF.

This clonotype was observed at least ten times. This CDR3 reads CSVKKLAGGTVYNEQFF. DNA for the CDR3: TGCAGTGTTAAAAAACTAGCGGGGGGGACTGTTTACAATGAGCAGTTCTTC. The J gene is TRBJ2-1, the V gene TRBV20-1; 13 nucleotides align to TRBD2. The CDR3 has 17 residues. Germline loops: CDR1 DFQATT, CDR2 SNEGSKA (reference sequence). Trimming cost V 7 bases and J 4 bases; bases outside gene matches: 13.

Only a few counts were recorded for this clonotype. V usage is TRBV4-1 and J usage is TRBJ1-2, with TRBD1 matching 7 bases. V shed 1 base, J shed 2 bases, and the junction held 10 bases outside the gene matches. Germline V gene lookup returns CDR1 MGHRA and CDR2 YSYEKL. CDR3 length: 17 residues. CDR3 DNA sequence: TGCGCCAGCAGCCAAGCTTCATCCGGGACAGTCAACTATGGCTACACCTTC. It specifies CASSQASSGTVNYGYTF.

The sample holds a few counts of this clonotype. The V gene is TRBV5-5, the J gene TRBJ2-3; 7 nucleotides align to TRBD1. With 3 bases clipped from V and 3 bases from J, the junction kept 10 bases outside the gene matches. Looked up from germline, CDR1 is SGHKS and CDR2 is YYEKEE (reference sequence). The CDR3 runs 16 residues. Here the CDR3 DNA reads TGTGCCAGCAGCTCTTACAGGGGAACCAGGACAGATACGCAGTATTTT. Translation gives CASSSYRGTRTDTQYF.

This chain links TRBV28 with TRBJ2-3; 9 bases are a match to TRBD1. V was clipped by 8 bases and J by 6 bases; unmatched bases: 12. This CDR3 contains 15 residues. Germline V gene data show CDR1 as MDHEN and CDR2 as SYDVKM. CDR3 in DNA: TGTGCCAGCTTCCCCCCGGGACAGGGTATGGATACGCAGTATTTT. Protein: CASFPPGQGMDTQYF.

In this sample, this clonotype turned up many times. The chain recombines TRBV5-1 with TRBJ2-1, with 8 bases that match TRBD1. Germline CDR1 reads SGHRS; CDR2 reads YFSETQ. J was trimmed by 9 bases and V by 4 bases; bases with no gene match: 12. The CDR3 loop spans 15 amino acids. CDR3 protein: CASSPGQAVVGEQFF. CDR3 sequence (DNA): TGCGCCAGCAGCCCGGGACAGGCCGTCGTCGGTGAGCAGTTCTTC.

The chain carries TRBV2 and TRBJ1-1; 7 bases align to TRBD1. The CDR3 runs to 12 residues. The ends lost 6 bases at V and 4 bases at J; junction bases unmatched: 2. Germline lookup yields CDR1 SNHLY and CDR2 FYNNEI. CDR3 residues: CASRQGLTEAFF. Written as DNA, the CDR3 is TGTGCCAGCAGACAGGGGCTCACTGAAGCTTTCTTT.

This clonotype showed up just a few times. As DNA, the CDR3 is TGTGCCAGCAGCCAAGCGGTCCTAGCGGGAGATACGCAGTATTTT. It yields the protein CASSQAVLAGDTQYF. The V gene is TRBV3-1, the J gene TRBJ2-3; 8 positions agree with TRBD2. CDR1 and CDR2 (germline): LGHDT, YNNKEL (reference sequence). The CDR3 is made up of 15 amino acids. Trimming at V came to 1 base and at J to 5 bases, leaving 5 bases not matched to a gene.

This clonotype was counted at least ten times. The V and J genes are TRBV6-1 and TRBJ2-7; D is uncertain. The V and J ends lost 4 bases and 3 bases respectively, with 10 bases between them. The CDR3 has 13 amino acids. CDR1 is MNHNS and CDR2 is SASEGT in the germline V gene. Here the CDR3 DNA reads TGTGCCAGCAGTGCGCACATCGACTACGAGCAGTACTTC. Translated, it gives CASSAHIDYEQYF.

V is TRBV24-1 and J is TRBJ2-1; D might be TRBD2 (6 bases). The V gene lost 6 bases and the J gene lost 9 bases, with 20 bases spanning the gap. The CDR3 spans 15 residues. Germline V gives CDR1 KGHDR, CDR2 SFDVKD. The CDR3 loop is CATSRSGDSLGEQFF. Written as DNA, the CDR3 is TGTGCCACCAGTCGTTCGGGAGACTCCTTAGGTGAGCAGTTCTTC.

The rearrangement joins TRBV5-5 to TRBJ1-4; D possibly corresponds to TRBD1 (5 bases). This CDR3 region has 14 residues. Trimming cost V 3 bases and J 8 bases, with 14 bases left between them. In germline, CDR1 is SGHKS, CDR2 YYEKEE (reference sequence). CDR3 in DNA: TGTGCCAGCAGCTCACGACAGCTGATAGAAAAACTGTTTTTT. Translated, it gives CASSSRQLIEKLFF.

This clonotype came up a few times. One end of the junction is discordant with germline, which a read error may explain. The V and J genes are TRBV5-1 and TRBJ2-7, with 9 bases aligning to TRBD1. Germline values: CDR1 SGHRS, CDR2 YFSETQ. This CDR3 spans 14 amino acids. The DNA of the CDR3 is TGCGCCTGCAGCGTGGGACAGGGAGTCTACGAGCAGTACTTC. It yields the protein CACSVGQGVYEQYF.

Many counts were recorded for this clonotype. The chain uses TRBV4-1 and TRBJ2-7; TRBD1 matches 7 bases. Germline V gene lookup returns CDR1 MGHRA and CDR2 YSYEKL. V trimming: 6 bases; J trimming: 3 bases; junction bases outside the gene matches: 11. The CDR3 covers 15 residues. CDR3 in amino acids: CASSHFGQDLYEQYF. The CDR3 bases are TGCGCCAGCAGTCACTTTGGACAGGACCTCTACGAGCAGTACTTC.

This clonotype was recorded many times. The V and J genes are TRBV4-3 and TRBJ2-7; 9 bases match TRBD2. Germline V gives CDR1 LGHNA, CDR2 YSLEER. V shed 3 bases and J 6 bases; nucleotides not matched to a gene: 9. The CDR3 totals 15 residues. The CDR3 DNA is TGCGCCAGCAGCCAGGTCGGCGGGGGGGACCGCGAGCAGTACTTC. Translation gives CASSQVGGGDREQYF.

This clonotype has a count of ten or more. The chain carries TRBV20-1 and TRBJ2-7, with 7 bases matching TRBD1. CDR3 length equals 12 residues. The germline V gene encodes CDR1 DFQATT and CDR2 SNEGSKA (reference sequence). The CDR3 sequence is CRGDRGKYEQYF. CDR3 DNA sequence: TGCAGAGGGGACAGAGGAAAGTACGAGCAGTACTTC.

This chain links TRBV25-1 with TRBJ1-2; TRBD1 might be the D (5 bases). The germline V gene has CDR1 MGHDK and CDR2 SYGVNS. With 1 base removed from V and 7 bases from J, the gap between germline ends came to 7 bases. The CDR3 is 12 amino acids. DNA of the CDR3: TGTGCCAGCAGTGAATTTGGGGGTGGCTACACCTTC. Translation: CASSEFGGGYTF.

This clonotype was seen a handful of times. This rearrangement joins TRBV14 to TRBJ1-2; D not resolved. Germline V lookup: CDR1 SGHDN, CDR2 FVKESK. The ends were cut back, 0 bases at V and 4 bases at J, with 12 bases in the middle. CDR3 length: 15 amino acids. CDR3 residues: CASSQDPSIIYGYTF. CDR3 in DNA: TGTGCCAGCAGCCAAGACCCGTCCATCATCTATGGCTACACCTTC.

V and J are TRBV6-5 and TRBJ2-1; 10 bases line up with TRBD1. Germline trimming cut 8 bases from V and 8 bases from J; bases unmatched to any gene: 9. This CDR3 region has 14 residues. Germline V gives CDR1 MNHEY, CDR2 SVGAGI. In nucleotides, the CDR3 is TGTGCCAGCGCGACAGGGGGCAATTTGGATGAGCAGTTCTTC. It specifies CASATGGNLDEQFF.

This clonotype was detected ten times or more. J is TRBJ2-5 and V is TRBV4-1, with D tentatively TRBD1 (7 bases). Trimming removed 3 bases from V and 3 bases from J, with 17 bases in between. This CDR3 has 16 amino acids. Germline CDR1 and CDR2: MGHRA and YSYEKL. CDR3 sequence: CASSQRGGGAEETQYF. For the CDR3, the DNA is TGCGCCAGCAGCCAGAGAGGGGGCGGGGCGGAAGAGACCCAGTACTTC.

The chain recombines TRBV3-1 with TRBJ2-3, with 7 positions matching TRBD2. This CDR3 has 16 amino acids. Germline V gene sequence: CDR1 LGHDT, CDR2 YNNKEL (reference sequence). V lost 2 bases to trimming and J lost 0 bases; unmatched junction nucleotides: 5. CDR3 loop: CASSQRKAGSTDTQYF. CDR3 nucleotide sequence: TGTGCCAGCAGCCAACGTAAAGCGGGAAGCACAGATACGCAGTATTTT.

The gene calls are TRBV7-8 and TRBJ2-5; weak D call: TRBD2 (7 bases). The V end lost 5 bases, the J end lost 5 bases, and 18 bases lay between the germline ends. CDR1 is SGHVS and CDR2 is FQNEAQ in the germline V gene. CDR3 length: 15 amino acids. The CDR3 protein is CASSPTRGAGETQYF. DNA for the CDR3: TGTGCCAGCAGCCCAACACGGGGGGCTGGGGAGACCCAGTACTTC. The full variable domain, in which reference TRBV7-8 and TRBJ2-5 provide the parts outside the CDR3, is GAGVSQSPRYKVAKRGQDVALRCDPISGHVSLFWYQQALGQGPEFLTYFQNEAQLDKSGLPSDRFFAERPEGSVSTLKIQRTQQEDSAVYLCASSPTRGAGETQYFGPGTRLLVL.

The chain is built from TRBV24-1 and TRBJ2-5; 8 nucleotides line up with TRBD2. Per the germline V gene, CDR1 is KGHDR and CDR2 is SFDVKD. The V segment lost 5 bases and the J segment 0 bases; nucleotides outside the gene matches: 4. The length of the CDR3 is 15 residues. The CDR3 loop is CATSAGGGYQETQYF. In DNA, the CDR3 is TGTGCCACCAGTGCTGGCGGGGGGTACCAAGAGACCCAGTACTTC.

This clonotype was recorded many times. This rearrangement joins TRBV5-1 to TRBJ1-5; D unresolved. Germline V gene data show CDR1 as SGHRS and CDR2 as YFSETQ. Trimming removed 3 bases from V and 3 bases from J, with 10 bases in between. The CDR3 totals 14 residues. The chain's CDR3 is CASSYDPLNQPQHF. CDR3 sequence (DNA): TGCGCCAGCAGCTACGACCCCCTCAATCAGCCCCAGCATTTT.

This clonotype was seen many times. J is TRBJ2-5 and V is TRBV7-2; TRBD2 matches 14 bases. Looked up from germline, CDR1 is SGHTA and CDR2 is FQGNSA. The V segment lost 5 bases and the J segment 1 base; nucleotides outside the gene matches: 6. The CDR3 runs 17 residues. CDR3 protein: CASSRGLAGGPQETQYF. The CDR3 bases are TGTGCCAGCAGCCGCGGACTAGCGGGGGGACCCCAAGAGACCCAGTACTTC.